One sample yielded the 18 T cell receptor beta chains listed below, sequenced in a study of blood T cell repertoires in COVID-19. Method: immunoSEQ multiplex PCR; TCRdb's copy keeps in-frame clones and lacks some. The sample lists about 210,000 clones, 85% occurring once. Sequenced input: PBMCs or T cells enriched from blood (not recorded which). The receptors here all came from a man in his forties or fifties who had recovered from COVID-19.

This clone was seen a few times. The J gene is TRBJ2-1, the V gene TRBV6-4; TRBD2 aligns across 10 bases. The CDR3 covers 15 residues. The junction had 0 bases not matched to a gene; V was cut back by 0 bases and J by 4 bases. CDR1 and CDR2 from the germline V gene are MRHNA and SNTAGT. CDR3 sequence: CASSDSTSGYNEQFF. Here the CDR3 DNA reads TGTGCCAGCAGTGACTCGACTAGCGGGTACAATGAGCAGTTCTTC.

The gene calls are TRBV7-8 and TRBJ1-3, with 7 nucleotides matching TRBD1. The CDR3 is 17 residues long. The J segment lost 2 bases and the V segment lost 1 base, leaving 8 bases of the junction unmatched. Per germline, CDR1 SGHVS and CDR2 FQNEAQ. The CDR3 coding sequence is TGTGCCAGCAGCTTAGGACCCTCAGGGGGTACTGGAAACACCATATATTTT. This gives the protein CASSLGPSGGTGNTIYF.

This clone turned up a few times. The rearrangement joins TRBV4-2 to TRBJ1-6; D gene ambiguous. CDR1 and CDR2 from the germline V gene are LGHNA and YNFKEQ. The CDR3 has 16 amino acids. Trimming pared 3 bases from V and 6 bases from J, leaving 15 bases between. DNA of the CDR3: TGTGCCAGCAGCCAGCTTAAGGAGGCTTCTAATTCACCCCTCCACTTT. Protein sequence: CASSQLKEASNSPLHF.

V is TRBV27 and J is TRBJ2-1; TRBD2 is a possible D gene (5 bases). The CDR3 is 16 amino acids. V dropped 2 bases and J dropped 0 bases, with 11 bases sitting between them. Germline CDR1 reads MNHEY; CDR2 reads SMNVEV (reference sequence). Written as DNA, the CDR3 is TGTGCCAGCAGTTTAAGGCGGGCTGGCTCCTACAATGAGCAGTTCTTC. This gives the protein CASSLRRAGSYNEQFF.

In its sample, this clone was seen once. The rearrangement links TRBV7-3 to TRBJ2-7; D is possibly TRBD2 (5 bases). CDR3 length: 15 residues. In germline, CDR1 is SGHTA, CDR2 FQGTGA. Trimming removed 2 bases from V and 0 bases from J, with 11 bases in between. CDR3 sequence (DNA): TGTGCCAGCAGCTTACTGGGAGATCCCTCCTACGAGCAGTACTTC. This encodes CASSLLGDPSYEQYF.

This chain joins TRBV25-1 and TRBJ2-7; 9 nucleotides agree with TRBD1. Germline loops: CDR1 MGHDK, CDR2 SYGVNS. Losses at the gene ends were 4 bases for V and 5 bases for J; bases not matched to a gene: 9. This CDR3 comprises 15 residues. DNA for the CDR3: TGTGCCAGCAGTGTGCTTAGGACAGGGGAGCACGAGCAGTACTTC. Translating gives CASSVLRTGEHEQYF.

The chain is built from TRBV30 and TRBJ1-4, with TRBD1 matching over 8 bases. The CDR3 extends over 13 amino acids. Trimming cost V 1 base and J 8 bases; bases outside gene matches: 3. CDR1 is GTSNPN, CDR2 SVGIG, per germline (reference sequence). The CDR3 loop is CAWSGGDREKLFF. The CDR3 nucleotides are TGTGCCTGGAGTGGGGGGGACAGGGAAAAACTGTTTTTT. The complete variable domain, with remaining parts taken from reference TRBV30 and TRBJ1-4, reads SQTIHQWPATLVQPVGSPLSLECTVEGTSNPNLYWYRQAAGRGLQLLFYSVGIGQISSEVPQNLSASRPQDRQFILSSKKLLLSDSGFYLCAWSGGDREKLFFGSGTQLSVL.

The chain links TRBV27 to TRBJ2-7; TRBD2 agrees at 9 bases. With V trimmed by 5 bases and J by 4 bases, 3 bases remained unmatched. Germline V gene lookup returns CDR1 MNHEY and CDR2 SMNVEV (reference sequence). CDR3 length equals 13 residues. The CDR3, as DNA: TGTGCCAGCAGTCGGACTAGCGTTTACGAGCAGTACTTC. It yields the protein CASSRTSVYEQYF.

The genes are TRBV7-2 and TRBJ2-1, with 13 bases aligning to TRBD2. The germline V gene has CDR1 SGHTA and CDR2 FQGNSA. Germline trimming cut 11 bases from V and 3 bases from J; bases unmatched to any gene: 7. The CDR3 is 15 residues long. The CDR3 region has the DNA TGTGCCTCCCAGGGACTAGCGGGGCTCTACAATGAGCAGTTCTTC. It is translated as CASQGLAGLYNEQFF.

This clone was seen a handful of times. The chain has TRBV28 and TRBJ2-7; TRBD2 agrees at 8 bases. CDR1 and CDR2 (germline): MDHEN, SYDVKM. With V trimmed by 5 bases and J by 2 bases, 11 bases remained unmatched. The CDR3 is made up of 16 amino acids. This CDR3 reads CASSEAIAGRAYEQYF. For the CDR3, the DNA is TGTGCCAGCAGTGAGGCCATAGCGGGAAGGGCCTACGAGCAGTACTTC.

This clone has more than one count but fewer than ten. The V and J genes are TRBV10-1 and TRBJ2-2, with TRBD1 as a possible D gene (6 bases). Trimming took off 4 bases at V and 4 bases at J, with 10 bases between the two ends. CDR3 size: 14 residues. Germline V lookup: CDR1 WNHNN, CDR2 SYGVQD (reference sequence). CDR3 protein: CASSVQGGTGELFF. In DNA form, the CDR3 reads TGCGCCAGCAGTGTACAGGGCGGCACCGGGGAGCTGTTTTTT.

This rearrangement joins TRBV6-2 or TRBV6-3 to TRBJ1-1; D perhaps matches TRBD1 (5 bases). This CDR3 is 15 amino acids long. Germline V gene sequence: CDR1 MNHEY, CDR2 SVGEGT. V was clipped by 5 bases and J by 5 bases, with 18 bases between them. CDR3 sequence reads: CASSPVGQGGTEAFF. CDR3 sequence (DNA): TGTGCCAGCAGTCCAGTAGGACAAGGTGGGACTGAAGCTTTCTTT.

The chain is built from TRBV28 and TRBJ1-5; no firm D call. The V end was cut by 6 bases, the J end by 2 bases, with 17 bases between. Germline CDR1 MDHEN, CDR2 SYDVKM. This CDR3 is built from 16 residues. In nucleotides, the CDR3 is TGTGCCAGCAGCAGCCCGAGAGGAGGTCGCAATCAGCCCCAGCATTTT. Translation: CASSSPRGGRNQPQHF.

Written as DNA, the CDR3 is TGTGCCAGCAGTGAGGGCCGCCAGCCCCAGCATTTT. Translation: CASSEGRQPQHF. V usage is TRBV6-1 and J usage is TRBJ1-5; no clear D. V was clipped by 3 bases and J by 7 bases, with 7 bases between them. The CDR3 sequence is 12 residues long. Germline-derived CDR1 and CDR2 are MNHNS and SASEGT.

The DNA of the CDR3 is TGTGCCAGCAGCCCTAGGTCCGAAACCTACGAGCAGTACTTC. This gives the protein CASSPRSETYEQYF. The chain employs TRBV3-1 (or the pseudogene TRBV3-2) and TRBJ2-7; D remains ambiguous. The ends were cut back, 4 bases at V and 2 bases at J, with 12 bases in the middle. This CDR3 spans 14 amino acids. Looked up from germline, CDR1 is LGHDT and CDR2 is YNNKEL (reference sequence).

This chain joins TRBV7-3 and TRBJ2-1; 11 bases fit TRBD2. This CDR3 has 17 residues. Germline CDR1 is SGHTA and CDR2 is FQGTGA. V trimming: 2 bases; J trimming: 10 bases; junction bases outside the gene matches: 13. CDR3 sequence: CASSLDRPSGRTGEQFF. The CDR3 DNA reads as TGTGCCAGCAGCTTAGACAGGCCTAGCGGGAGGACAGGGGAGCAGTTCTTC.

This clone was seen more than once but under ten times. The V gene is TRBV6-5, the J gene TRBJ1-1, with 7 positions matching TRBD1. This CDR3 region has 13 residues. The J segment lost 4 bases and the V segment lost 3 bases, leaving 2 bases of the junction unmatched. Germline CDR1 is MNHEY and CDR2 is SVGAGI. The CDR3 DNA sequence: TGTGCCAGCAGTTATGACAGGGTCACTGAAGCTTTCTTT. It yields the protein CASSYDRVTEAFF.

This rearrangement joins TRBV3-1 (or the pseudogene TRBV3-2) to TRBJ1-5, with 10 nucleotides matching TRBD1. The V and J ends lost 1 base and 7 bases, in that order; junction bases with no gene match: 10. This CDR3 is 17 amino acids long. Germline values: CDR1 LGHDT, CDR2 YNNKEL (reference sequence). CDR3 coding DNA: TGTGCCAGCAGCCAAGCCGGGACAGGGGTGATCGGACAGCCCCAGCATTTT. Translation gives CASSQAGTGVIGQPQHF.